What follows are 14 T cell receptor beta chains derived from one specimen sequenced in a study of T-cell memory formation after mild COVID-19. One entry per CDR3 protein results from TCRdb running MiXCR on the 5' RACE reads. The table shows 150,000 or so distinct CDR3 sequences, with roughly 15% occurring only once. Sample: PBMCs or a T cell subset sorted from them (not recorded which). These receptors originate from an adult woman who had mild COVID-19 (a few samples of this study predate the infection). Cell type and time point are not known.

This clonotype has just a few counts. The chain is built from TRBV29-1 and TRBJ1-5, with no clear D. Germline V CDR1 and CDR2: SQVTM, ANQGSEA. CDR3 size: 14 residues. Trimming pared 7 bases from V and 2 bases from J, leaving 15 bases between. CDR3 sequence: CSAIIPVGNQPQHF. The CDR3 DNA sequence: TGCAGCGCCATTATTCCAGTGGGCAATCAGCCCCAGCATTTT. Filled out from reference TRBV29-1 and TRBJ1-5, the complete variable domain reads SAVISQKPSRDICQRGTSLTIQCQVDSQVTMMFWYRQQPGQSLTLIATANQGSEATYESGFVIDKFPISRPNLTFSTLTVSNMSPEDSSIYLCSAIIPVGNQPQHFGDGTRLSIL.

The gene calls are TRBV20-1 and TRBJ2-5, with 10 bases lining up with TRBD2. Germline V gene sequence: CDR1 DFQATT, CDR2 SNEGSKA (reference sequence). The junction had 14 bases not matched to a gene; V was cut back by 0 bases and J by 7 bases. The length of the CDR3 is 17 residues. The CDR3 DNA reads as TGCAGTGCTAGAGATCCGGTGCTAGCGGGGGCAATTGGGACCCAGTACTTC. Amino acid sequence: CSARDPVLAGAIGTQYF.

This clonotype was recorded many times. The J gene is TRBJ2-5, the V gene TRBV7-9; 10 bases fit TRBD1. V was pared by 4 bases and J by 4 bases, with 9 bases of the junction left unmatched. The germline gives CDR1 SEHNR, CDR2 FQNEAQ (reference sequence). The CDR3 contains 16 residues. The CDR3 DNA reads TGTGCCAGCAGCTCGGACAGGGGGAGCGTAGGAGAGACCCAGTACTTC. Amino acid sequence: CASSSDRGSVGETQYF.

This clonotype was detected a few times. The chain employs TRBV6-4 and TRBJ1-1; possible D gene TRBD1, 5 bases. This CDR3 comprises 13 residues. The ends were cut back, 0 bases at V and 5 bases at J, with 7 bases in the middle. The V gene's germline CDR1 is MRHNA and CDR2 SNTAGT. CDR3 sequence: CASSDSGRTEAFF. The DNA for the CDR3 is TGTGCCAGCAGTGACTCGGGGCGTACTGAAGCTTTCTTT.

This clonotype was observed at least ten times. This chain joins TRBV6-5 and TRBJ1-1; D ambiguous. This CDR3 is 14 amino acids long. Trimming took 2 bases from V and 2 from J, leaving 9 bases between them. Germline V gene sequence: CDR1 MNHEY, CDR2 SVGAGI. The CDR3 region is CASSYQELNTEAFF. The CDR3 DNA sequence: TGTGCCAGCAGTTACCAGGAGCTAAACACTGAAGCTTTCTTT.

The V call is TRBV4-2, the J call TRBJ1-3; 9 bases match TRBD1. Germline V gives CDR1 LGHNA, CDR2 YNFKEQ. The ends lost 0 bases at V and 4 bases at J; junction bases unmatched: 4. The CDR3 loop spans 16 amino acids. Here the CDR3 reads CASSQERTGEGNTIYF. The CDR3 region has the DNA TGTGCCAGCAGCCAAGAGCGGACAGGGGAGGGAAACACCATATATTTT.

V gene TRBV7-9 combines with J gene TRBJ1-1; D gene ambiguous. Germline V gives CDR1 SEHNR, CDR2 FQNEAQ (reference sequence). This CDR3 has 13 residues. Trimming took 1 base from V and 1 from J, leaving 4 bases between them. The CDR3 DNA reads TGTGCCAGCAGCTTAGGGTCGAACACTGAAGCTTTCTTT. It is translated as CASSLGSNTEAFF.

The rearrangement links TRBV7-2 to TRBJ2-2; D tentatively fits TRBD1 or TRBD2 (5 bases each). The germline V gene encodes CDR1 SGHTA and CDR2 FQGNSA. The CDR3 is made up of 16 amino acids. Trimming stripped 6 bases from V and 4 bases from J, with 18 bases between. The CDR3 nucleotides read TGTGCCAGCAGTATTGCCGGGACCCAACCCACCGGGGAGCTGTTTTTT. This translates into CASSIAGTQPTGELFF. Together with reference TRBV7-2 and TRBJ2-2, the CDR3 gives the full variable domain: GAGVSQSPSNKVTEKGKDVELRCDPISGHTALYWYRQSLGQGLEFLIYFQGNSAPDKSGLPSDRFSAERTGGSVSTLTIQRTQQEDSAVYLCASSIAGTQPTGELFFGEGSRLTVL.

The chain carries TRBV5-1 and TRBJ2-1, with TRBD2 matching over 15 bases. V dropped 0 bases and J dropped 9; count of bases not matched to a gene: 13. Germline V gene data show CDR1 as SGHRS and CDR2 as YFSETQ. The CDR3 spans 19 residues. CDR3 sequence reads: CASSLAGLAGGVRQSEQFF. CDR3 DNA sequence: TGCGCCAGCAGCTTGGCCGGACTAGCGGGAGGGGTCCGGCAAAGTGAGCAGTTCTTC.

This clonotype appeared a few times. The rearrangement links TRBV2 to TRBJ1-5; TRBD1 agrees at 10 bases. Trimming at V came to 2 bases and at J to 4 bases, leaving 2 bases not matched to a gene. The CDR3 is 15 residues long. Germline lookup yields CDR1 SNHLY and CDR2 FYNNEI. The DNA for the CDR3 is TGTGCCAGCAGTGAAAGACAGGGGGCAAATCAGCCCCAGCATTTT. This encodes CASSERQGANQPQHF.

The CDR3 nucleotides are TGTGCCAGCAGTGACTCGGGGGGCACTGAAGCTTTCTTT. Amino acid sequence: CASSDSGGTEAFF. V gene TRBV6-4 combines with J gene TRBJ1-1, with a weak D call TRBD1 (5 bases). The length of the CDR3 is 13 residues. In germline, CDR1 is MRHNA, CDR2 SNTAGT. Between the trimmed V and J ends, which lost 0 bases and 4 bases, there was a span of 6 bases.

The V and J genes are TRBV11-3 and TRBJ2-3, with 8 bases that match TRBD2. Per the germline V gene, CDR1 is SGHNT and CDR2 is YENEEA. The CDR3 covers 15 residues. The V gene end was trimmed by 5 bases and the J gene end by 5 bases; junction bases not matched to a gene: 9. Here the CDR3 reads CASSPIAGWGDTQYF. CDR3 DNA sequence: TGTGCCAGCAGCCCTATAGCGGGATGGGGAGATACGCAGTATTTT. The full variable domain, with the rest looked up from reference TRBV11-3 and TRBJ2-3, is EAGVVQSPRYKIIEKKQPVAFWCNPISGHNTLYWYLQNLGQGPELLIRYENEEAVDDSQLPKDRFSAERLKGVDSTLKIQPAELGDSAVYLCASSPIAGWGDTQYFGPGTRLTVL.

The chain links TRBV4-1 to TRBJ2-5, with D maybe TRBD1 (6 bases). This CDR3 is built from 13 residues. The germline V and J ends were trimmed by 6 bases and 5 bases, with 13 bases remaining between them. CDR1 MGHRA and CDR2 YSYEKL come from the germline V gene. The CDR3, as DNA: TGCGCCAGCAGGCCTACAGGGATGGAGACCCAGTACTTC. As protein: CASRPTGMETQYF.

This chain joins TRBV24-1 and TRBJ2-3, with D perhaps given as TRBD1 or TRBD2 (5 bases each). Trimming cost V 3 bases and J 6 bases, with 9 bases left between them. The CDR3 has 13 residues. Germline values: CDR1 KGHDR, CDR2 SFDVKD. CDR3 sequence reads: CATSDPGRDTQYF. The CDR3 nucleotides read TGTGCCACCAGTGATCCGGGACGGGATACGCAGTATTTT.